This T cell receptor beta chain is from a study of cytomegalovirus exposure and HLA in healthy donors. The study's findings and limits: TCR beta chains numbering some 160 were designated cytomegalovirus-associated.

PCR primers comprised 60 Vbeta and 13 Jbeta primers. Profiled with immunoSEQ multiplex PCR; TCRdb holds only in-frame clones, not every one. Of about 140,000 clones in the sample, 78% were seen once. The CDR3 extends over 14 amino acids. J lost 4 bases, V lost 6 bases, and 5 bases had no gene match. Germline assignment: CDR1 ENHRY and CDR2 SYGVKD. This clone has a single count. As yet, its antigen is unknown. The material sequenced was PBMCs. The chain combines TRBV10-3 with TRBJ2-3; TRBD2 matches at 9 bases. The receptor was derived from a woman between 18 and 30 years old in good health and CMV-seropositive. For the CDR3, the DNA is TGTGCCATCAGCGTTAGCGGGGGCCCAGATACGCAGTATTTT. Translated: CAISVSGGPDTQYF.